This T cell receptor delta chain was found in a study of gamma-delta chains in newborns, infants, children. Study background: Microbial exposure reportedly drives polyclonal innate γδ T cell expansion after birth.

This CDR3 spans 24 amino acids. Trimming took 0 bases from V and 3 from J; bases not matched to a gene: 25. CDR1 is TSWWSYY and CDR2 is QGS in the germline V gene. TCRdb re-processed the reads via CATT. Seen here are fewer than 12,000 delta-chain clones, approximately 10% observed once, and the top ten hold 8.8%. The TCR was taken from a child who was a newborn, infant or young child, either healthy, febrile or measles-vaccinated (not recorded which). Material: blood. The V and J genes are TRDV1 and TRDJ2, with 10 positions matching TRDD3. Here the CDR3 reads CALGELTPTGVVRGIRRVTAQLFF. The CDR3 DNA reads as TGTGCTCTTGGGGAACTCACCCCTACGGGGGTTGTGCGGGGGATACGACGGGTGACAGCACAACTCTTCTTT.